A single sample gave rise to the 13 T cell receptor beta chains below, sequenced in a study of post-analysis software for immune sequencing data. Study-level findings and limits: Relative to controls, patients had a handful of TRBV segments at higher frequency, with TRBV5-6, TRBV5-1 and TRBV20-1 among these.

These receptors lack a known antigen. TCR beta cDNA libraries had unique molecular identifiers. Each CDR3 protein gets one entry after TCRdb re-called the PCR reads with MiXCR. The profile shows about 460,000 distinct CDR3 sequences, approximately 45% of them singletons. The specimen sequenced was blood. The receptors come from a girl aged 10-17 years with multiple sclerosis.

Written as DNA, the CDR3 is TGTGCCAGCAGTTACGAGTACCAGACAGGGTCCCAAGAGACCCAGTACTTC. Protein product: CASSYEYQTGSQETQYF. The gene calls are TRBV6-5 and TRBJ2-5; 7 bases are shared with TRBD1. CDR3 length: 17 amino acids. Per the germline V gene, CDR1 is MNHEY and CDR2 is SVGAGI. J was trimmed by 1 base and V by 2 bases; bases with no gene match: 10.

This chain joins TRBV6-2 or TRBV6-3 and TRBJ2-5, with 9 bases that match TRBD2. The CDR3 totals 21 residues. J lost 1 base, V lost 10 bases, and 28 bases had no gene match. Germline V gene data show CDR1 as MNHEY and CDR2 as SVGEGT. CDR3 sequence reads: CATMGRTLAGPSGETQETQYF. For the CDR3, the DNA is TGTGCCACCATGGGCCGAACACTCGCAGGGCCTAGCGGGGAGACCCAAGAGACCCAGTACTTC.

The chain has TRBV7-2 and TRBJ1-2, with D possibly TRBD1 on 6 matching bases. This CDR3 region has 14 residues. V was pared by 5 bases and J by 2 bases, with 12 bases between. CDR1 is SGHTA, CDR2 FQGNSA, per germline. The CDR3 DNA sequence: TGTGCCAGCAGCGTCTGGGACATAAACTATGGCTACACCTTC. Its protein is CASSVWDINYGYTF.

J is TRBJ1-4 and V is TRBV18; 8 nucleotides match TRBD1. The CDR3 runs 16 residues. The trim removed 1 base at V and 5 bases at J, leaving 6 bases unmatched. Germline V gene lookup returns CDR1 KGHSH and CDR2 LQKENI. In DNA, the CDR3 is TGTGCCAGCTCACCACAAGACAGGGGTTGGAATGAAAAACTGTTTTTT. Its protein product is CASSPQDRGWNEKLFF.

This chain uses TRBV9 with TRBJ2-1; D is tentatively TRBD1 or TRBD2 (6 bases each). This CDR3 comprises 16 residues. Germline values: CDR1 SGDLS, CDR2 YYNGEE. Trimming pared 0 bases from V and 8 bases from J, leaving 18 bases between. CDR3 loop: CASSVGLQTRGDEQFF. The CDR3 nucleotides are TGTGCCAGCAGCGTAGGATTACAGACTAGGGGGGATGAGCAGTTCTTC.

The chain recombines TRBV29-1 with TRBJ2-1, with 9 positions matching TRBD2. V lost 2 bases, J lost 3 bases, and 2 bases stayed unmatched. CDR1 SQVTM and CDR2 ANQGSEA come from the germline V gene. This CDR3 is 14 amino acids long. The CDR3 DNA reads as TGCAGCGTTGAAACTAGCGGGTTCTACAATGAGCAGTTCTTC. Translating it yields CSVETSGFYNEQFF.

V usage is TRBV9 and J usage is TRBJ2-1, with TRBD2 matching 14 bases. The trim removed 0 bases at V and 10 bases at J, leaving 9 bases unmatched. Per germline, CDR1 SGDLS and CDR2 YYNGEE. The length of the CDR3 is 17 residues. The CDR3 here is CASSVAGGLAGAGEQFF. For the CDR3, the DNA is TGTGCCAGCAGCGTAGCCGGGGGACTAGCGGGAGCGGGGGAGCAGTTCTTC.

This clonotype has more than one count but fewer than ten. CDR3 DNA sequence: TGTGCCAGCAGCTCCCCGACAGCCTCCTACGAGCAGTACTTC. Amino acids: CASSSPTASYEQYF. This chain joins TRBV7-9 and TRBJ2-7; D is perhaps TRBD1 (5 bases). The length of the CDR3 is 14 residues. Trimming shortened V by 4 bases and J by 0 bases, and 10 bases separated the two germline ends. Germline values: CDR1 SEHNR, CDR2 FQNEAQ (reference sequence).

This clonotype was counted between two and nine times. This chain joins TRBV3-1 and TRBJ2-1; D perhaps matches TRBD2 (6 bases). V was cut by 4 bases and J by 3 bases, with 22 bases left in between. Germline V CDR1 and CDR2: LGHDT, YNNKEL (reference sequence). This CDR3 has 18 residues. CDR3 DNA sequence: TGTGCCAGCAGCCCCGTTGGGGAGGCGGACCAGGGCTACAATGAGCAGTTCTTC. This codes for CASSPVGEADQGYNEQFF.

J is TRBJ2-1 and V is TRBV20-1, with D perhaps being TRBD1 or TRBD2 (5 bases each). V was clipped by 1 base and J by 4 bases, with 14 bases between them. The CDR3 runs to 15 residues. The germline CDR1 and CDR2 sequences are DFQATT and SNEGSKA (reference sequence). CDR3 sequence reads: CSARVDREGYNEQFF. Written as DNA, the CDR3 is TGCAGTGCTAGAGTAGACAGAGAGGGTTACAATGAGCAGTTCTTC.

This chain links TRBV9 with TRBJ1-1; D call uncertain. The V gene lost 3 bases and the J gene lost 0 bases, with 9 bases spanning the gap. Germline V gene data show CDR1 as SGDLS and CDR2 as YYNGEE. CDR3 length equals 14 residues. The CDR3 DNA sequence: TGTGCCAGCAGCGCGGGTCCTATGAACACTGAAGCTTTCTTT. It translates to CASSAGPMNTEAFF.

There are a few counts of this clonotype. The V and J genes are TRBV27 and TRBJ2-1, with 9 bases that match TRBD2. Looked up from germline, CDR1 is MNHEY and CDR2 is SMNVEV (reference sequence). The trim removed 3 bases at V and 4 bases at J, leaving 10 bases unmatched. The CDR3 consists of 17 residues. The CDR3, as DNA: TGTGCCAGCAGTTTTCGGCTAGCGGGGCGACCTTACAATGAGCAGTTCTTC. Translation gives CASSFRLAGRPYNEQFF.

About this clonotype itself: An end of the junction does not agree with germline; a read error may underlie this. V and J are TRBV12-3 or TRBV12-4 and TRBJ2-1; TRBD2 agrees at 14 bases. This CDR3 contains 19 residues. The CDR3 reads CASRLGGLAGVTPYNEQFF. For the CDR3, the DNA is TGTGCCAGCAGGTTAGGGGGACTAGCGGGAGTCACCCCCTACAATGAGCAGTTCTTC.